This T cell receptor (beta chain) was documented in a study of T cell changes during pregnancy in multiple sclerosis. This CDR3 is 14 amino acids long. Trimming removed 7 bases from V and 4 bases from J, with 11 bases in between. Germline V gene lookup returns CDR1 MNHEY and CDR2 SMNVEV (reference sequence). The table came from immunoSEQ multiplex PCR; TCRdb's copy has only in-frame clones and leaves some out. The table includes more than 100,000 clones, about 91% detected once. The chain carries TRBV27 and TRBJ2-6; D is possibly TRBD2 (6 bases). The clonotype comes from a female donor with multiple sclerosis, enrolled in a pregnancy study. The sample here was peripheral blood, taken after pregnancy. The CDR3 here is CASKEGLGANVLTF. DNA for the CDR3: TGTGCCAGCAAGGAGGGATTAGGGGCCAACGTCCTGACTTTC.